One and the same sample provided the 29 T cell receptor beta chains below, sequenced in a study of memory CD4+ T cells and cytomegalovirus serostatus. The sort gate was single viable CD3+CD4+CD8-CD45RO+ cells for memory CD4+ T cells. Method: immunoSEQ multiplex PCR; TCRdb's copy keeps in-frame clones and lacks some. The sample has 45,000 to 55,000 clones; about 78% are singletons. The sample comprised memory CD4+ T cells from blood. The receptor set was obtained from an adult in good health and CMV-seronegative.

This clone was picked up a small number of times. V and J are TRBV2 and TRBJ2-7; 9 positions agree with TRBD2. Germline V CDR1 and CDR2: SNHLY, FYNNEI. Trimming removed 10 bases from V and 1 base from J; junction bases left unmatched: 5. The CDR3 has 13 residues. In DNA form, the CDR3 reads TGTGCCACCGGGACTAGCTTTTCCTACGAGCAGTACTTC. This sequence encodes CATGTSFSYEQYF. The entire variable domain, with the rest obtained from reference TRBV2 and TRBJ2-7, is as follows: EPEVTQTPSHQVTQMGQEVILRCVPISNHLYFYWYRQILGQKVEFLVSFYNNEISEKSEIFDDQFSVERPDGSNFTLKIRSTKLEDSAMYFCATGTSFSYEQYFGPGTRLTVT.

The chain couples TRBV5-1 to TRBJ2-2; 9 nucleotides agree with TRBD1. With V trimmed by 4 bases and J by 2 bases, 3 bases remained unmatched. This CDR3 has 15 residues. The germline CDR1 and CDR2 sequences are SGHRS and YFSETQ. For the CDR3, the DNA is TGCGCCAGCAGCGGGGACAGGGCTAACACCGGGGAGCTGTTTTTT. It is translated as CASSGDRANTGELFF.

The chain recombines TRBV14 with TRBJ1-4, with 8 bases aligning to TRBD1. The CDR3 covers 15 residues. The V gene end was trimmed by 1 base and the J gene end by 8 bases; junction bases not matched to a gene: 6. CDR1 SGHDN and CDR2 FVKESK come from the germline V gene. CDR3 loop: CASSQAQGAGEKLFF. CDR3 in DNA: TGTGCCAGCAGCCAAGCCCAGGGGGCAGGGGAAAAACTGTTTTTT.

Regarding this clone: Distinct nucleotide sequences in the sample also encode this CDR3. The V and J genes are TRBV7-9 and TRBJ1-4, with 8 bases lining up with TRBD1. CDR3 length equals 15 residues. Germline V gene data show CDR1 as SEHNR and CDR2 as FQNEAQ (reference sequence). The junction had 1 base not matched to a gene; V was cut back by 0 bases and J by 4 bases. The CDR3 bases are TGTGCCAGCAGCTTAGCGACAGGGGATAATGAAAAACTGTTTTTT. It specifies CASSLATGDNEKLFF.

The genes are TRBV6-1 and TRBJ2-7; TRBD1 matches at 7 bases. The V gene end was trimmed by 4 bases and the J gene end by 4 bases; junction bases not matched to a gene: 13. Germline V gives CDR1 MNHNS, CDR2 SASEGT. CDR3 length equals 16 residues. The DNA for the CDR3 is TGTGCCAGCAGTGGGGCGACAGGGCTTTTAGGTTACGAGCAGTACTTC. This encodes CASSGATGLLGYEQYF.

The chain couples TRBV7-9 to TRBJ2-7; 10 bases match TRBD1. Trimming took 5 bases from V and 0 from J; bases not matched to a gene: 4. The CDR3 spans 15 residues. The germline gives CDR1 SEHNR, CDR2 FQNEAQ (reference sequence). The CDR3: CASSTGQGISYEQYF. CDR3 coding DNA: TGTGCCAGCAGCACGGGACAGGGGATCTCCTACGAGCAGTACTTC.

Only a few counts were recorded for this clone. CDR3: CASSSPRERDTQYF. CDR3 sequence (DNA): TGTGCCAGCAGCTCACCCAGGGAACGAGATACGCAGTATTTT. The chain has TRBV11-3 and TRBJ2-3, with D tentatively TRBD1 (5 bases). The CDR3 length is 14 residues. V shed 4 bases and J shed 5 bases, with 13 bases lying between them. Germline-derived CDR1 and CDR2 are SGHNT and YENEEA. The whole variable domain, remainder taken from reference TRBV11-3 and TRBJ2-3, is EAGVVQSPRYKIIEKKQPVAFWCNPISGHNTLYWYLQNLGQGPELLIRYENEEAVDDSQLPKDRFSAERLKGVDSTLKIQPAELGDSAVYLCASSSPRERDTQYFGPGTRLTVL.

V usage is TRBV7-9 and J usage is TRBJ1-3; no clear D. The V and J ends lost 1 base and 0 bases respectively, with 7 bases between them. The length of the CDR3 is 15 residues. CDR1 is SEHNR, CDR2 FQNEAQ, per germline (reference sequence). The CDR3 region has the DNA TGTGCCAGCAGCTTAGGAGGAGGCTCTGGAAACACCATATATTTT. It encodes CASSLGGGSGNTIYF.

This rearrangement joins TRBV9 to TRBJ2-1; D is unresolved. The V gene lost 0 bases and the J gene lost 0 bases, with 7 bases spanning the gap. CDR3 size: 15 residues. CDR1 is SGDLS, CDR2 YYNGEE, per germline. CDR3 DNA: TGTGCCAGCAGCGTAGCGGGCTACTCCTACAATGAGCAGTTCTTC. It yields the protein CASSVAGYSYNEQFF. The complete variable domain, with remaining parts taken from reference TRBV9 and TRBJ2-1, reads DSGVTQTPKHLITATGQRVTLRCSPRSGDLSVYWYQQSLDQGLQFLIQYYNGEERAKGNILERFSAQQFPDLHSELNLSSLELGDSALYFCASSVAGYSYNEQFFGPGTRLTVL.

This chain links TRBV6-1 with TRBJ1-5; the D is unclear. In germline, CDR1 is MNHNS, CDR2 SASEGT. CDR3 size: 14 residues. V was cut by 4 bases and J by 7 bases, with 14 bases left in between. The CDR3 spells CASSVGRGSQPQHF. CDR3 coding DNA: TGTGCCAGCAGTGTAGGCCGAGGGTCCCAGCCCCAGCATTTT.

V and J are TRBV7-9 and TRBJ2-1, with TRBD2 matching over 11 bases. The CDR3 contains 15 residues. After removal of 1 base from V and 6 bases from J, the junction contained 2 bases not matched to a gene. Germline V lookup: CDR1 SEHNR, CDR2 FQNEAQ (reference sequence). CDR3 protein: CASSLGGTSGNEQFF. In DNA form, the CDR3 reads TGTGCCAGCAGCTTAGGTGGGACTAGCGGCAATGAGCAGTTCTTC.

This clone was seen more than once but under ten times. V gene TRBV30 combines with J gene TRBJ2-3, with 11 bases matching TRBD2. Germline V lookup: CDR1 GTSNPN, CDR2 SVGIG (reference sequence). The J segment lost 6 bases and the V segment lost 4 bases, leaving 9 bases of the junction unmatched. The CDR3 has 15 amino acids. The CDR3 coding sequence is TGTGCCTGGAAACTAGCGGGAGCGGGATTGGATACGCAGTATTTT. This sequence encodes CAWKLAGAGLDTQYF. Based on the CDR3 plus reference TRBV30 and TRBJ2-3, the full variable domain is SQTIHQWPATLVQPVGSPLSLECTVEGTSNPNLYWYRQAAGRGLQLLFYSVGIGQISSEVPQNLSASRPQDRQFILSSKKLLLSDSGFYLCAWKLAGAGLDTQYFGPGTRLTVL.

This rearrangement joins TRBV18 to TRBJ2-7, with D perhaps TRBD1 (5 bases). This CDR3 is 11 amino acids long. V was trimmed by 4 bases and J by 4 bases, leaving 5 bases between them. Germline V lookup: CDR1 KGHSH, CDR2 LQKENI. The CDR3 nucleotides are TGTGCCAGCTCACAGGGGTACGAGCAGTACTTC. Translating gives CASSQGYEQYF.

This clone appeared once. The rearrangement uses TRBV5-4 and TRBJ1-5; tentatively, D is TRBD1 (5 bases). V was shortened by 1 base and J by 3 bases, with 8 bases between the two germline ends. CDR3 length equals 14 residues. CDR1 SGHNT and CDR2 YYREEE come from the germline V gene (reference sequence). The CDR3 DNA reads TGTGCCAGCAGCTTGCAGGGACTCAATCAGCCCCAGCATTTT. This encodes CASSLQGLNQPQHF.

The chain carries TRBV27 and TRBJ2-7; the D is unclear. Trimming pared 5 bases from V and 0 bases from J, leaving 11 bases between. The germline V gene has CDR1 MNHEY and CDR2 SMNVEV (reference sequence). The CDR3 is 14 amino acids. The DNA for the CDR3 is TGTGCCAGCAGTCCCCAAACACTCTCCTACGAGCAGTACTTC. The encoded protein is CASSPQTLSYEQYF.

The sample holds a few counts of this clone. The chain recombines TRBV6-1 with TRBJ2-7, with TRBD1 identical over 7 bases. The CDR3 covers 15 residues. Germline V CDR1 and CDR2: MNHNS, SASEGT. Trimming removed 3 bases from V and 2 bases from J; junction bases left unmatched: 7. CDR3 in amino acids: CASSDLDRTAYEQYF. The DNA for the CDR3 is TGTGCCAGCAGTGATCTGGACAGGACCGCCTACGAGCAGTACTTC.

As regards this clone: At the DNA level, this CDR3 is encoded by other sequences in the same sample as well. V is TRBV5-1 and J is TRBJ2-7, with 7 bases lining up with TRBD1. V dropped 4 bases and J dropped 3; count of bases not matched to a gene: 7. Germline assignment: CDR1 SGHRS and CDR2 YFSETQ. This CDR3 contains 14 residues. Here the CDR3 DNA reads TGCGCCAGCAGCCCATCGGGACAGCGCTACGAGCAGTACTTC. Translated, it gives CASSPSGQRYEQYF.

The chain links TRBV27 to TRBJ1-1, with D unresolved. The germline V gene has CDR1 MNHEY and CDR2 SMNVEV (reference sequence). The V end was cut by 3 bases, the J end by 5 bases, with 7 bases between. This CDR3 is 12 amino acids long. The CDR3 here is CASSFRGTEAFF. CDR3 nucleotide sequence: TGTGCCAGCAGTTTTAGAGGTACTGAAGCTTTCTTT.

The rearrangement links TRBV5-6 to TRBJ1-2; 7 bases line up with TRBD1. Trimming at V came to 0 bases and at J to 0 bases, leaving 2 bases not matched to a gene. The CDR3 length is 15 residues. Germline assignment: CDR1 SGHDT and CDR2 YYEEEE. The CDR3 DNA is TGTGCCAGCAGCTTGGGGGACAGAACTAACTATGGCTACACCTTC. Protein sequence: CASSLGDRTNYGYTF.

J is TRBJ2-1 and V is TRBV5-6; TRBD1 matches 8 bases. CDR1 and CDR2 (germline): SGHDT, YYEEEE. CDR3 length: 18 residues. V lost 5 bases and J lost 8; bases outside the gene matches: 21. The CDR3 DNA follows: TGTGCCAGCAGTCCCGGGACAGGTCTCCTATCGTCTGGGGATGAGCAGTTCTTC. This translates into CASSPGTGLLSSGDEQFF.

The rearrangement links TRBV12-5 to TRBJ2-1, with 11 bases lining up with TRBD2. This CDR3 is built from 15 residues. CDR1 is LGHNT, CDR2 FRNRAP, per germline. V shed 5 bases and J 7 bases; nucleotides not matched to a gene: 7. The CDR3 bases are TGTGCTAGTGGTCGGGCTTTAGCGGGAGGGAATGAGCAGTTCTTC. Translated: CASGRALAGGNEQFF. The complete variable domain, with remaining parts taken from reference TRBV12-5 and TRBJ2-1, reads DARVTQTPRHKVTEMGQEVTMRCQPILGHNTVFWYRQTMMQGLELLAYFRNRAPLDDSGMPKDRFSAEMPDATLATLKIQPSEPRDSAVYFCASGRALAGGNEQFFGPGTRLTVL.

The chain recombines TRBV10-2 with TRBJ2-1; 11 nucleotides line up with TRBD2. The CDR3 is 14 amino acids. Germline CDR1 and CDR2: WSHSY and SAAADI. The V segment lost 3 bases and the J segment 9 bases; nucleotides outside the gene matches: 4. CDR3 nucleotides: TGCGCCAGCAGTGAAACTAGCGGGAGTAGTGAGCAGTTCTTC. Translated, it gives CASSETSGSSEQFF.

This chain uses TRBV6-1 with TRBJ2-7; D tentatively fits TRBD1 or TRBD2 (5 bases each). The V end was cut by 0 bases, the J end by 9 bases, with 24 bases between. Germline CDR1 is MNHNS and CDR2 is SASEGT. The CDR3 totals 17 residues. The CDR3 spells CASSEALPSHPQRGQYF. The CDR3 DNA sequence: TGTGCCAGCAGTGAAGCGCTTCCCTCCCATCCTCAGAGGGGGCAGTACTTC.

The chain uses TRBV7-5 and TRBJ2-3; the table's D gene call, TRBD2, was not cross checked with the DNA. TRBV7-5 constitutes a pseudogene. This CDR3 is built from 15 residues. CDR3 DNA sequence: TGTGCCAGAACCTCACCAGGGCTACGGGAGGATACGCAGTATTTT. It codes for CARTSPGLREDTQYF.

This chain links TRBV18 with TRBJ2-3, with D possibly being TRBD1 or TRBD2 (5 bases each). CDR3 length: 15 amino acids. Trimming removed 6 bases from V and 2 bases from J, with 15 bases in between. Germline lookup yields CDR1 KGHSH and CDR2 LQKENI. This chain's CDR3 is CASSTTRAPTDTQYF. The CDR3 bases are TGTGCCAGCTCGACTACCAGGGCCCCCACAGATACGCAGTATTTT. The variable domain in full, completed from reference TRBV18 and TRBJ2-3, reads NAGVMQNPRHLVRRRGQEARLRCSPMKGHSHVYWYRQLPEEGLKFMVYLQKENIIDESGMPKERFSAEFPKEGPSILRIQQVVRGDSAAYFCASSTTRAPTDTQYFGPGTRLTVL.

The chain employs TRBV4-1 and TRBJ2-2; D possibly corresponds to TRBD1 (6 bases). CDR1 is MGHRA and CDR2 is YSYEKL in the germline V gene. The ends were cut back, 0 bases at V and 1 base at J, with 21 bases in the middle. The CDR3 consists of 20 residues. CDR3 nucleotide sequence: TGCGCCAGCAGCCAAGATTTTTTGCAGGGGCAGCGTTGGAACACCGGGGAGCTGTTTTTT. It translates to CASSQDFLQGQRWNTGELFF.

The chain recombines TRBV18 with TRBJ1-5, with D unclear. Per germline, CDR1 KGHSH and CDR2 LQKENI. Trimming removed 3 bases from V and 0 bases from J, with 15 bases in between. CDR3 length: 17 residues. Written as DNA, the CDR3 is TGTGCCAGCTCACCTCCCCCGGGATCAACTAGCAATCAGCCCCAGCATTTT. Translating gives CASSPPPGSTSNQPQHF.

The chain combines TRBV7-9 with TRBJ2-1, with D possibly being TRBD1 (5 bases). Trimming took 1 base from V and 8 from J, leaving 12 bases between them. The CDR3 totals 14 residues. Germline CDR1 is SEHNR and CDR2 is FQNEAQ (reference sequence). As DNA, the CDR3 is TGTGCCAGCAGCTTAGAAGCAGGGCTCTATGAGCAGTTCTTC. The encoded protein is CASSLEAGLYEQFF.

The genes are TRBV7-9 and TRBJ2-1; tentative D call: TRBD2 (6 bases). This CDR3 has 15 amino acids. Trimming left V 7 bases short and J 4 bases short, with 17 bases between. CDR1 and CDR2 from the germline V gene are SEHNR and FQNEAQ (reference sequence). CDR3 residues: CASTPTSSLYNEQFF. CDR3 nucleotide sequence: TGTGCCAGCACCCCCACTAGCAGCCTTTACAATGAGCAGTTCTTC.